This T cell receptor beta chain was sequenced in a study of blood T cell repertoires in COVID-19. Study background: Whether acute or convalescent, the COVID-19 samples came from the United States, Italy and Spain. The cDNA or gDNA used as material had been derived from T cells, B-cell-depleted T cells, or PBMCs.

Authors' methods: Nucleated cell counts were estimated from reference gene primer amplification. Assay used: immunoSEQ multiplex PCR; TCRdb lists only in-frame clones, some missing. V and J calls and clone size are given by that table; D and trimming were obtained from the DNA. Found here are 300,000 to 400,000 clones, approximately 89% of them singletons; the top ten hold about 2.3%. The TCR was taken from a woman aged 55-75 years with COVID-19, enrolled during active disease. Sequences were obtained from peripheral blood.

CDR3: CATSRFSGTGTGYTF. As DNA, the CDR3 is TGTGCCACCAGCAGGTTTTCCGGGACAGGGACTGGCTACACCTTC. This sequence joins TRBV15 and TRBJ1-2; 9 nucleotides agree with TRBD1. V was clipped by 3 bases and J by 7 bases; unmatched bases: 9. Germline CDR1 reads LNHNV; CDR2 reads YYDKDF (reference sequence). CDR3 length: 15 residues.